The clone carrying this T cell receptor beta chain has just a few counts. Its specificity is unknown. Each cDNA molecule carried a unique molecular identifier. TCRdb processed the 5' RACE reads anew with MiXCR; each CDR3 protein has one entry. The table includes 85,000 to 100,000 distinct CDR3 sequences, approximately 11% detected once. This record comes from a study of early T cells in non-severe SARS-CoV-2 infection. Study background: It was bulk RNA from unsorted whole blood that was sequenced, and the chains were unpaired. Study-level points and caveats: Private and CD4 specificities were missed by VDJdb matching, which favored anti-spike CD8 responses.

The CDR3 totals 15 residues. V dropped 2 bases and J dropped 3; count of bases not matched to a gene: 1. Germline lookup yields CDR1 SGHDT and CDR2 YYEEEE. The material sequenced was whole blood. The chain uses TRBV5-6 and TRBJ2-2; 10 nucleotides agree with TRBD1. The TCR sequence derives from an adult who was a healthcare worker with PCR-confirmed SARS-CoV-2 infection or an uninfected control (not recorded which). CDR3 coding DNA: TGTGCCAGCAGCTTTGGACAGGGGGACACCGGGGAGCTGTTTTTT. Translation gives CASSFGQGDTGELFF.